A single sample gave rise to the 18 T cell receptor beta chains below, sequenced in a study of shared clonotypes between healthy human individuals. Sequenced by immunoSEQ multiplex PCR; TCRdb stores in-frame clones only, minus some. Found here are 600,000 or so clones, 85% to 95% of them singletons; the top ten hold over 0.09%. Naive CD8 cells comprised CD45RO-negative, CCR7-positively selected cells, excluding terminally differentiated effector memory CD45RA+ cells. Material: naive CD8+ T cells sorted from blood. Receptors were obtained from a woman aged 30 to 39 in good health.

This chain connects TRBV10-2 to TRBJ2-2; weak D call: TRBD2 (5 bases). V was shortened by 3 bases and J by 8 bases, with 22 bases between the two germline ends. From germline, CDR1 is WSHSY and CDR2 SAAADI. The CDR3 is 17 amino acids. The chain's CDR3 is CASSDQVGGFVGGELFF. The CDR3 DNA is TGCGCCAGCAGTGACCAGGTCGGCGGGTTTGTTGGAGGGGAGCTGTTTTTT.

V gene TRBV7-6 combines with J gene TRBJ2-1; 8 positions match TRBD2. Germline assignment: CDR1 SGHVS and CDR2 FNYEAQ. There are 16 residues in the CDR3. Trimming removed 5 bases from V and 2 bases from J; junction bases left unmatched: 8. In DNA form, the CDR3 reads TGTGCCAGCAGCAGTGCGGGAGGCCCCCCCTACAATGAGCAGTTCTTC. Translation gives CASSSAGGPPYNEQFF. Looking up the rest from reference TRBV7-6 and TRBJ2-1 gives the full variable domain: GAGVSQSPRYKVTKRGQDVALRCDPISGHVSLYWYRQALGQGPEFLTYFNYEAQQDKSGLPNDRFSAERPEGSISTLTIQRTEQRDSAMYRCASSSAGGPPYNEQFFGPGTRLTVL.

This rearrangement joins TRBV6-1 to TRBJ1-5, with unresolved D. Germline values: CDR1 MNHNS, CDR2 SASEGT. The CDR3 has 15 residues. V gave up 7 bases and J gave up 6 bases, with 19 bases separating them. The CDR3 region is CASMERLRAIQPQHF. CDR3 bases: TGTGCCAGCATGGAGAGACTTCGTGCCATTCAGCCCCAGCATTTT.

The J gene is TRBJ2-6, the V gene TRBV28; TRBD1 aligns across 7 bases. Germline CDR1 is MDHEN and CDR2 is SYDVKM. The CDR3 has 16 amino acids. The J segment lost 0 bases and the V segment lost 6 bases, leaving 5 bases of the junction unmatched. CDR3 nucleotide sequence: TGTGCCAGCAGCGGGACAGCCCTCTCTGGGGCCAACGTCCTGACTTTC. It specifies CASSGTALSGANVLTF. The full variable domain, rest sourced from reference TRBV28 and TRBJ2-6, is DVKVTQSSRYLVKRTGEKVFLECVQDMDHENMFWYRQDPGLGLRLIYFSYDVKMKEKGDIPEGYSVSREKKERFSLILESASTNQTSMYLCASSGTALSGANVLTFGAGSRLTVL.

This chain uses TRBV19 with TRBJ2-3; 9 positions agree with TRBD2. CDR1 LNHDA and CDR2 SQIVND come from the germline V gene (reference sequence). The CDR3 has 17 residues. V lost 4 bases, J lost 1 base, and 9 bases stayed unmatched. CDR3 nucleotides: TGTGCCAGTAGTAGCCCTTTGAGACTAGCGGGCACAGATACGCAGTATTTT. Protein product: CASSSPLRLAGTDTQYF.

The chain employs TRBV7-9 and TRBJ2-7; TRBD1 matches at 7 bases. With 1 base clipped from V and 5 bases from J, the junction kept 5 bases outside the gene matches. The CDR3 is made up of 14 amino acids. CDR1 and CDR2 from the germline V gene are SEHNR and FQNEAQ (reference sequence). DNA of the CDR3: TGTGCCAGCAGCTTAGGGACAGGCGTCGACGAGCAGTACTTC. Translated, it gives CASSLGTGVDEQYF.

V gene TRBV29-1 combines with J gene TRBJ2-7; TRBD2 agrees at 14 bases. Germline V gene lookup returns CDR1 SQVTM and CDR2 ANQGSEA. Trimming took 3 bases from V and 4 from J; bases not matched to a gene: 2. The CDR3 has 14 residues. The CDR3, as DNA: TGCAGCGTTGAGGGACTAGCGGGAGAGTACGAGCAGTACTTC. It specifies CSVEGLAGEYEQYF.

This clone came up once. V gene TRBV28 combines with J gene TRBJ2-1; perhaps D is TRBD1 or TRBD2 (5 bases each). V was trimmed by 3 bases and J by 4 bases, leaving 10 bases between them. The CDR3 covers 14 residues. Germline V gene data show CDR1 as MDHEN and CDR2 as SYDVKM. CDR3 DNA: TGTGCCAGCAGTTTCGGGACGGATTACAATGAGCAGTTCTTC. Translated: CASSFGTDYNEQFF.

J is TRBJ2-3 and V is TRBV28; 8 nucleotides line up with TRBD2. Trimming at V came to 1 base and at J to 6 bases, leaving 12 bases not matched to a gene. The CDR3 is 17 amino acids. The germline V gene encodes CDR1 MDHEN and CDR2 SYDVKM. The CDR3 coding sequence is TGTGCCAGCAGTTTATTGTCTAGCGGGTTCCAAAGGGATACGCAGTATTTT. Translated: CASSLLSSGFQRDTQYF. The full variable domain, completed using reference TRBV28 and TRBJ2-3, is DVKVTQSSRYLVKRTGEKVFLECVQDMDHENMFWYRQDPGLGLRLIYFSYDVKMKEKGDIPEGYSVSREKKERFSLILESASTNQTSMYLCASSLLSSGFQRDTQYFGPGTRLTVL.

This chain links TRBV9 with TRBJ2-1; D unresolved. V dropped 0 bases and J dropped 0 bases, with 13 bases sitting between them. This CDR3 contains 17 residues. Per germline, CDR1 SGDLS and CDR2 YYNGEE. CDR3 sequence: CASSVGARPSSYNEQFF. CDR3 DNA: TGTGCCAGCAGCGTAGGGGCGCGGCCCAGCTCCTACAATGAGCAGTTCTTC.

V and J are TRBV4-1 and TRBJ1-1; D not resolved. The CDR3 spans 15 residues. Germline CDR1 reads MGHRA; CDR2 reads YSYEKL. Trimming took 1 base from V and 11 from J, leaving 20 bases between them. This chain's CDR3 is CASSQAHRGGVRAFF. DNA of the CDR3: TGCGCCAGCAGCCAAGCCCACCGCGGCGGGGTGAGGGCTTTCTTT.

The rearrangement joins TRBV5-4 to TRBJ1-2; D uncertain. Germline V gives CDR1 SGHNT, CDR2 YYREEE (reference sequence). Trimming stripped 5 bases from V and 1 base from J, with 15 bases between. This CDR3 has 15 residues. In nucleotides, the CDR3 is TGTGCCAGCAGTCCCGAGAGGACTTATAACTATGGCTACACCTTC. Its protein is CASSPERTYNYGYTF. The whole variable domain, remainder taken from reference TRBV5-4 and TRBJ1-2, is ETGVTQSPTHLIKTRGQQVTLRCSSQSGHNTVSWYQQALGQGPQFIFQYYREEENGRGNFPPRFSGLQFPNYSSELNVNALELDDSALYLCASSPERTYNYGYTFGSGTRLTVV.

Details on this clone: The same CDR3 arises from other DNA sequences in this sample as well. The CDR3: CASSVGLNTGELFF. CDR3 DNA: TGTGCCAGCAGCGTAGGACTGAACACCGGGGAGCTGTTTTTT. The chain combines TRBV9 with TRBJ2-2, with D uncertain. This CDR3 comprises 14 residues. Germline lookup yields CDR1 SGDLS and CDR2 YYNGEE. The germline V and J ends were trimmed by 0 bases and 1 base, with 4 bases remaining between them.

The rearrangement links TRBV5-6 to TRBJ1-1, with D possibly being TRBD1 (5 bases). CDR1 SGHDT and CDR2 YYEEEE come from the germline V gene. The CDR3 has 14 residues. Between the trimmed V and J ends, which lost 4 bases and 2 bases, there was a span of 12 bases. The CDR3: CASSTFGANTEAFF. CDR3 DNA: TGTGCCAGCAGCACCTTCGGGGCTAACACTGAAGCTTTCTTT.

The chain recombines TRBV7-8 with TRBJ2-3; a weak D match, TRBD2 (5 bases). The CDR3 totals 16 residues. Between the trimmed V and J ends, which lost 7 bases and 6 bases, there was a span of 23 bases. CDR1 SGHVS and CDR2 FQNEAQ come from the germline V gene. The CDR3: CASIHSAGLREDTQYF. The CDR3 nucleotides read TGTGCCAGCATTCACTCGGCGGGTTTGAGGGAGGATACGCAGTATTTT.

The V and J genes are TRBV19 and TRBJ2-1; 13 bases line up with TRBD2. Per germline, CDR1 LNHDA and CDR2 SQIVND (reference sequence). Trimming at V came to 10 bases and at J to 4 bases, leaving 10 bases not matched to a gene. The CDR3 is 16 amino acids. The CDR3 region has the DNA TGTGCCACCAACGCGGGGGGACTAGCGGGATACAATGAGCAGTTCTTC. Protein: CATNAGGLAGYNEQFF.

This clone was seen once. This chain links TRBV9 with TRBJ1-1, with TRBD1 identical over 8 bases. Trimming at V came to 4 bases and at J to 5 bases, leaving 10 bases not matched to a gene. The CDR3 is made up of 15 amino acids. Per germline, CDR1 SGDLS and CDR2 YYNGEE. CDR3 protein: CASSPKTGAGTEAFF. DNA of the CDR3: TGTGCCAGCAGCCCGAAGACAGGGGCGGGAACTGAAGCTTTCTTT. Complete variable domain (other parts from reference TRBV9 and TRBJ1-1): DSGVTQTPKHLITATGQRVTLRCSPRSGDLSVYWYQQSLDQGLQFLIQYYNGEERAKGNILERFSAQQFPDLHSELNLSSLELGDSALYFCASSPKTGAGTEAFFGQGTRLTVV.

The CDR3 DNA sequence: TGTGCCAGCAGCCCCTTTGAAACAGGGGGTTGGGGTGAGCAGTTCTTC. Translating it yields CASSPFETGGWGEQFF. The rearrangement uses TRBV13 and TRBJ2-1; the match to TRBD1 covers 8 bases. Germline CDR1 and CDR2: PRHDT and FYEKMQ (reference sequence). V was clipped by 5 bases and J by 9 bases; unmatched bases: 15. This CDR3 region has 16 residues.